Below are 18 T cell receptor beta chains sequenced from a single sample in a study of T cell responses to AZD1222 COVID-19 vaccine. Libraries were prepared by immunoSEQ multiplex PCR; TCRdb keeps only in-frame clonotypes and omits some of them. The sample holds 150,000 or so clones, around nine tenths seen once. This specimen consisted of peripheral blood, obtained on day 0 of AZD1222 vaccination. The receptor set was obtained from an adult in good health.

The chain employs TRBV6-2 or TRBV6-3 and TRBJ1-5; D gene uncertain. V lost 2 bases and J 4 bases, leaving 9 bases between the germline ends. The CDR3 totals 14 residues. In germline, CDR1 is MNHEY, CDR2 SVGEGT. In DNA form, the CDR3 reads TGTGCCAGCAGTTACGTGGCCATAAATCAGCCCCAGCATTTT. This translates into CASSYVAINQPQHF.

This clone occurred once. V gene TRBV19 combines with J gene TRBJ2-7, with D perhaps matching TRBD2 (5 bases). CDR1 and CDR2 from the germline V gene are LNHDA and SQIVND (reference sequence). Trimming took off 2 bases at V and 0 bases at J, with 11 bases between the two ends. The CDR3 is 15 residues long. The CDR3 loop reads CASSIPGKSSYEQYF. The CDR3, as DNA: TGTGCCAGTAGTATACCGGGGAAAAGCTCCTACGAGCAGTACTTC. Based on the CDR3 plus reference TRBV19 and TRBJ2-7, the full variable domain is DGGITQSPKYLFRKEGQNVTLSCEQNLNHDAMYWYRQDPGQGLRLIYYSQIVNDFQKGDIAEGYSVSREKKESFPLTVTSAQKNPTAFYLCASSIPGKSSYEQYFGPGTRLTVT.

The chain carries TRBV6-5 and TRBJ2-1; 10 bases line up with TRBD2. The CDR3 totals 14 residues. CDR1 and CDR2 (germline): MNHEY, SVGAGI. Trimming at V came to 7 bases and at J to 8 bases, leaving 8 bases not matched to a gene. This CDR3 reads CASTQLAGSYEQFF. The DNA of the CDR3 is TGTGCCAGCACCCAACTAGCGGGGTCTTATGAGCAGTTCTTC.

The chain joins TRBV7-9 to TRBJ2-7; 7 nucleotides agree with TRBD1. Germline V gene sequence: CDR1 SEHNR, CDR2 FQNEAQ (reference sequence). CDR3 length equals 16 residues. The V segment lost 4 bases and the J segment 4 bases; nucleotides outside the gene matches: 13. CDR3 DNA sequence: TGTGCCAGCAGCTCAATTCCGGGACAGCCGCGGTACGAGCAGTACTTC. Translated: CASSSIPGQPRYEQYF.

The rearrangement joins TRBV5-8 to TRBJ1-1; possibly TRBD1 for D (5 bases). CDR3 length: 13 amino acids. V was shortened by 10 bases and J by 0 bases, with 13 bases between the two germline ends. Germline V gives CDR1 SGHTS, CDR2 YDEGEE. The CDR3 bases are TGTGCCGACGCCGACAGCATGAACACTGAAGCTTTCTTT. Translating gives CADADSMNTEAFF.

The chain couples TRBV6-6 to TRBJ2-7, with TRBD2 matching over 12 bases. CDR3 length equals 16 residues. CDR1 is MNHNY and CDR2 is SVGAGI in the germline V gene (reference sequence). V trimming: 5 bases; J trimming: 2 bases; junction bases outside the gene matches: 7. CDR3 coding DNA: TGTGCCAGCAGTGCTTCCCTAGCGGGGGGGCCCTACGAGCAGTACTTC. It is translated as CASSASLAGGPYEQYF.

The V and J genes are TRBV7-9 and TRBJ1-1; the D is unclear. The germline V gene has CDR1 SEHNR and CDR2 FQNEAQ (reference sequence). The germline V and J ends were trimmed by 7 bases and 0 bases, with 12 bases remaining between them. This CDR3 is 14 amino acids long. CDR3 bases: TGTGCCAGCACCCTGGAGGGCCTGAACACTGAAGCTTTCTTT. Its protein product is CASTLEGLNTEAFF. The full variable domain, completed using reference TRBV7-9 and TRBJ1-1, is DTGVSQNPRHKITKRGQNVTFRCDPISEHNRLYWYRQTLGQGPEFLTYFQNEAQLEKSRLLSDRFSAERPKGSFSTLEIQRTEQGDSAMYLCASTLEGLNTEAFFGQGTRLTVV.

This chain links TRBV4-2 with TRBJ2-7; no firm D call. This CDR3 is built from 13 residues. With 0 bases removed from V and 4 bases from J, the gap between germline ends came to 7 bases. CDR1 is LGHNA, CDR2 YNFKEQ, per germline. The CDR3 reads CASSQDSLYEQYF. The CDR3 nucleotides read TGTGCCAGCAGCCAAGATTCTTTGTACGAGCAGTACTTC.

CDR3 nucleotide sequence: TGTGCCAGCAGCCCAGACAGGGGAGGGAACACTGAAGCTTTCTTT. Amino acids: CASSPDRGGNTEAFF. The chain has TRBV6-5 and TRBJ1-1, with 8 bases that match TRBD1. Germline CDR1 reads MNHEY; CDR2 reads SVGAGI. This CDR3 comprises 15 residues. V lost 6 bases to trimming and J lost 1 base; unmatched junction nucleotides: 7.

V gene TRBV6-6 combines with J gene TRBJ1-6, with D unresolved. From germline, CDR1 is MNHNY and CDR2 SVGAGI (reference sequence). CDR3 length equals 16 residues. Trimming took off 6 bases at V and 0 bases at J, with 12 bases between the two ends. The CDR3 bases are TGTGCCAGCAGCCGACGAAGGAGCTCCTATAATTCACCCCTCCACTTT. This gives the protein CASSRRRSSYNSPLHF.

CDR3: CASLDSYEQYF. CDR3 bases: TGTGCCAGCCTGGACAGCTACGAGCAGTACTTC. This chain uses TRBV6-6 with TRBJ2-7; D might be TRBD1 (6 bases). The length of the CDR3 is 11 residues. The V end was cut by 8 bases, the J end by 3 bases, with 8 bases between. Germline V lookup: CDR1 MNHNY, CDR2 SVGAGI (reference sequence).

The V call is TRBV27, the J call TRBJ1-6, with unresolved D. There are 15 residues in the CDR3. V was pared by 3 bases and J by 7 bases, with 13 bases between. Germline V CDR1 and CDR2: MNHEY, SMNVEV (reference sequence). CDR3 in amino acids: CASSFSEQINSPLHF. CDR3 bases: TGTGCCAGCAGTTTTTCCGAGCAGATAAATTCACCCCTCCACTTT.

The rearrangement uses TRBV28 and TRBJ1-2; the D is unclear. Germline lookup yields CDR1 MDHEN and CDR2 SYDVKM. Trimming took 2 bases from V and 3 from J, leaving 19 bases between them. The CDR3 runs to 17 residues. The CDR3 DNA reads TGTGCCAGCAGTTTAATAACCCAGTCCGAACCGTACTATGGCTACACCTTC. It specifies CASSLITQSEPYYGYTF.

This chain connects TRBV7-3 to TRBJ2-7; a weak D match, TRBD1 (5 bases). The CDR3 totals 14 residues. V lost 4 bases and J lost 0, with 10 bases in between. Germline CDR1 SGHTA, CDR2 FQGTGA. CDR3 residues: CASSSGHSSYEQYF. CDR3 DNA: TGTGCCAGCAGCTCTGGACACAGCTCCTACGAGCAGTACTTC.

The rearrangement joins TRBV9 to TRBJ1-3; TRBD1 aligns across 9 bases. The CDR3 is 15 residues long. CDR1 SGDLS and CDR2 YYNGEE come from the germline V gene. V was pared by 3 bases and J by 7 bases, with 8 bases of the junction left unmatched. CDR3 sequence reads: CASSATGGDFNTIYF. CDR3 coding DNA: TGTGCCAGCAGCGCAACAGGGGGCGATTTTAACACCATATATTTT.

The chain uses TRBV3-1 (or the pseudogene TRBV3-2) and TRBJ2-5; 7 bases are a match to TRBD1. CDR1 LGHDT and CDR2 YNNKEL come from the germline V gene (reference sequence). The length of the CDR3 is 14 residues. With 5 bases clipped from V and 0 bases from J, the junction kept 3 bases outside the gene matches. CDR3 DNA sequence: TGTGCCAGCAGCGGGGGACAGTACCAAGAGACCCAGTACTTC. Translation: CASSGGQYQETQYF.

The chain combines TRBV27 with TRBJ2-7; D is perhaps TRBD1 (6 bases). Germline assignment: CDR1 MNHEY and CDR2 SMNVEV (reference sequence). CDR3 length: 15 amino acids. V was pared by 2 bases and J by 4 bases, with 15 bases between. CDR3 nucleotides: TGTGCCAGCAGTTTAAGGCAGGGGAGAGGGTACGAGCAGTACTTC. It translates to CASSLRQGRGYEQYF.

The rearrangement joins TRBV19 to TRBJ1-5, with no clear D. The CDR3 has 12 residues. Germline V gene data show CDR1 as LNHDA and CDR2 as SQIVND (reference sequence). V was trimmed by 5 bases and J by 4 bases, leaving 6 bases between them. Here the CDR3 DNA reads TGTGCCAGTAGTGGACCTAATCAGCCCCAGCATTTT. Translating gives CASSGPNQPQHF.